The present entry profiles one TCR beta chain with its context. The data were produced by immunoSEQ multiplex PCR, yet TCRdb's version contains in-frame clones alone and is incomplete. Of fewer than 300,000 clones listed, 85% are singletons. The CDR3 loop spans 14 amino acids. Germline CDR1 MNHEY, CDR2 SVGEGT. V shed 0 bases and J shed 6 bases, with 11 bases lying between them. These data come from a study of blood T cell repertoires in COVID-19. Study at large: Samples taken during acute and convalescent COVID-19 were collected in the United States, Italy and Spain. Sample material is recorded as cDNA or gDNA derived from T cells, B-cell-depleted T cells, or PBMCs.

The rearrangement joins TRBV6-2 or TRBV6-3 to TRBJ1-1; D call uncertain. Sequenced sample: peripheral blood. This clonotype originated in a human donor in a cohort sampled during active COVID-19. DNA for the CDR3: TGTGCCAGCAGTTACTCCGACATTACTCCTGAAGCTTTCTTT. It encodes CASSYSDITPEAFF.